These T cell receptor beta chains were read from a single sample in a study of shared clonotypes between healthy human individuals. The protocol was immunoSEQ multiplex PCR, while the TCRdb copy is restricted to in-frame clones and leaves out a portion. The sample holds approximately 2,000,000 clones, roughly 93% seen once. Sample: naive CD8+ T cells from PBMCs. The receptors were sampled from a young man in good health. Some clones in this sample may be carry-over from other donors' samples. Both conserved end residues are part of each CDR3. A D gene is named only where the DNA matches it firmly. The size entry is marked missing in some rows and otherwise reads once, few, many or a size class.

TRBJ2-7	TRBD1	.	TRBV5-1	CASSAGTGSGEQYF	TGCGCCAGCAGCGCGGGGACAGGATCGGGCGAGCAGTACTTC
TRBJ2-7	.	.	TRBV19	CASSTGTYEQYF	TGTGCCAGTAGTACAGGGACCTACGAGCAGTACTTC
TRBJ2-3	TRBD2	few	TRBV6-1	CATLGLAGGPDTQYF	TGTGCCACCCTCGGATTGGCGGGAGGCCCAGATACGCAGTATTTT
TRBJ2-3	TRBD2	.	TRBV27	CASSSLSSGSWADTQYF	TGTGCCAGCAGCTCCCTCTCTAGCGGGAGCTGGGCAGATACGCAGTATTTT
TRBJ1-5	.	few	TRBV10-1	CASSDPGQPQHF	TGCGCCAGCAGTGATCCCGGGCAGCCCCAGCATTTT
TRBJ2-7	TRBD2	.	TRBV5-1	CASSSATSGSSYEQYF	TGCGCCAGCAGTTCAGCGACTAGCGGGAGCTCCTACGAGCAGTACTTC
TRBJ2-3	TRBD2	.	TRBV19	CASSISRSGSADTQYF	TGTGCCAGTAGTATCTCTCGTAGCGGGAGCGCAGATACGCAGTATTTT
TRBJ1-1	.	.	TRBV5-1	CASSLSPGYTEAFF	TGCGCCAGCAGCTTGAGTCCGGGGTACACTGAAGCTTTCTTT
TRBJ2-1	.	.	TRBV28	CASSEGRSSYNEQFF	TGTGCCAGCAGTGAGGGACGTAGCTCCTACAATGAGCAGTTCTTC
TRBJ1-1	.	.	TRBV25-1	CASRERPGHQAFF	TGTGCCAGCAGAGAACGACCGGGACACCAAGCTTTCTTT
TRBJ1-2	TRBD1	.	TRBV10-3	CAISELSDRDGYGYTF	TGTGCCATCAGTGAACTTTCCGACAGGGATGGGTATGGCTACACCTTC
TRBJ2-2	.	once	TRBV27	CASSHTAGFNTGELFF	TGTGCCAGCAGCCACACTGCGGGGTTCAACACCGGGGAGCTGTTTTTT
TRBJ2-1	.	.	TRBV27	CASRPSRHEQFF	TGTGCCAGCAGACCGAGCCGCCATGAGCAGTTCTTC
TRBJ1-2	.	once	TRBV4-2	CASSHTPLDRPDQPNYGYTF	TGTGCCAGCAGCCATACTCCGTTGGACAGACCTGACCAGCCTAACTATGGCTACACCTTC
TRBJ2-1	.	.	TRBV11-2	CASSPRDSHNEQFF	TGTGCCAGCAGCCCCCGGGACTCTCACAATGAGCAGTTCTTC
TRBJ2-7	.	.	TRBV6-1	CASTGSFSYEQYF	TGTGCCAGCACGGGGTCCTTCTCCTACGAGCAGTACTTC
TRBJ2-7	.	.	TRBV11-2	CASSLEFSSSYEQYF	TGTGCCAGCAGCTTAGAATTCAGTAGCTCCTACGAGCAGTACTTC
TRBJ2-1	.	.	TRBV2	CASSAGVSGNEQFF	TGTGCCAGCAGTGCGGGGGTTTCAGGCAATGAGCAGTTCTTC
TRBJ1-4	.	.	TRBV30	CAWTSGIDEKLFF	TGTGCCTGGACGTCGGGGATCGATGAAAAACTGTTTTTT
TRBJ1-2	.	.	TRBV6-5	CASSYTGMIYGYTF	TGTGCCAGCAGTTACACAGGGATGATCTACGGCTACACCTTC
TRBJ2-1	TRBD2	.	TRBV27	CASSYASGYNEQFF	TGTGCCAGCAGTTATGCTAGCGGCTACAATGAGCAGTTCTTC
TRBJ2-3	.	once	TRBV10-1	CARDRTHARIEGNTDTQYF	TGCGCCAGGGACCGCACGCACGCCAGGATTGAGGGGAACACAGATACGCAGTATTTT
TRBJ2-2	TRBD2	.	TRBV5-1	CASSPPGLAGTNTGELFF	TGCGCCAGCAGCCCACCGGGACTAGCGGGTACGAACACCGGGGAGCTGTTTTTT